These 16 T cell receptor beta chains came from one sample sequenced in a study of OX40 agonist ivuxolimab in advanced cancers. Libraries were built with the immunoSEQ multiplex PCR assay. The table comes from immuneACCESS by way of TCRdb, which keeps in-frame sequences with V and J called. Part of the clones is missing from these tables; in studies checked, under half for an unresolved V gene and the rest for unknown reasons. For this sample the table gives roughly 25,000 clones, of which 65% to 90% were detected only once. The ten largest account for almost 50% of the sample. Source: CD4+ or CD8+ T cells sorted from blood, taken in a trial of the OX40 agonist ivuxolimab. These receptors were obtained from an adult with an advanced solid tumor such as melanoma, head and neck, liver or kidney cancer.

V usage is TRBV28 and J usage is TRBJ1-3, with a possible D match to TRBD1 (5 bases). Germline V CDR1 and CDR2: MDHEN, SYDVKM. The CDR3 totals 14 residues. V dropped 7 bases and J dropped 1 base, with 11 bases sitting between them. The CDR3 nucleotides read TGTGCCAGCACGCAGGGTACATCTGGAAACACCATATATTTT. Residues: CASTQGTSGNTIYF. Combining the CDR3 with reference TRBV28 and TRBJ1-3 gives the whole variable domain DVKVTQSSRYLVKRTGEKVFLECVQDMDHENMFWYRQDPGLGLRLIYFSYDVKMKEKGDIPEGYSVSREKKERFSLILESASTNQTSMYLCASTQGTSGNTIYFGEGSWLTVV.

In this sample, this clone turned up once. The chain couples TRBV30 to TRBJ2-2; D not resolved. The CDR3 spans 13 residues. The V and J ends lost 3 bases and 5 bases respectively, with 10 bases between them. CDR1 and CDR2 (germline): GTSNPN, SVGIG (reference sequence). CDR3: CAWSVSGTGELFF. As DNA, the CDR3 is TGTGCCTGGAGCGTCTCTGGGACCGGGGAGCTGTTTTTT.

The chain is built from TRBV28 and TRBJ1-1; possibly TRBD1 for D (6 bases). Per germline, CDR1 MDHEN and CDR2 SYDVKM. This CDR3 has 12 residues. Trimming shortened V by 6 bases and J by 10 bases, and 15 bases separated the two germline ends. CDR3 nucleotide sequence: TGTGCCAGCAGCCCGAGGACAGTTGGAGCTTTCTTT. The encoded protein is CASSPRTVGAFF.

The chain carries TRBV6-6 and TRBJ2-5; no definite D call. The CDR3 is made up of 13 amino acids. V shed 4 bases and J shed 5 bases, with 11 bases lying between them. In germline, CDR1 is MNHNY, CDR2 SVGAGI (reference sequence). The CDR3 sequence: CASSSGTLETQYF. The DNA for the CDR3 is TGTGCCAGCAGTTCTGGAACACTGGAGACCCAGTACTTC.

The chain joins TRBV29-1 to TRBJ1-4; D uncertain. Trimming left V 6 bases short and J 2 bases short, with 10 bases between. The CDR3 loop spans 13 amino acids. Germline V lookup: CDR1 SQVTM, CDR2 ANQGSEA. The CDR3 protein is CSVQTVTNEKLFF. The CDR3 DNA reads TGCAGCGTCCAGACCGTTACTAATGAAAAACTGTTTTTT.

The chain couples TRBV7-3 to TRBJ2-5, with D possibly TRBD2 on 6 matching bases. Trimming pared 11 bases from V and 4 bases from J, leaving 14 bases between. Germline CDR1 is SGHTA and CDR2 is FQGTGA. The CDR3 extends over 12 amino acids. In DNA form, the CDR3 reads TGTGCCCTGTTTAGGGGAGGAGAGACCCAGTACTTC. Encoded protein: CALFRGGETQYF.

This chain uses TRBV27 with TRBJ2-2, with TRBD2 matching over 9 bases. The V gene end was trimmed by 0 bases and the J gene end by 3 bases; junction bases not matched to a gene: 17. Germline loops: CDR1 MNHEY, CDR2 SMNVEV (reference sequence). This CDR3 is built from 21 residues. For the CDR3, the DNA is TGTGCCAGCAGTTTATCTATTATTCCTAGCGGGGTGGACGGACACACCGGGGAGCTGTTTTTT. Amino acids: CASSLSIIPSGVDGHTGELFF.

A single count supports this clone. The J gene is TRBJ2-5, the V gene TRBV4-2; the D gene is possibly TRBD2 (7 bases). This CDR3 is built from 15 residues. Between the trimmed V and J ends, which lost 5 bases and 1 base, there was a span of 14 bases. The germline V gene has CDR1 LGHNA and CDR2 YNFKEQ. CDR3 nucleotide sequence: TGTGCCAGCAGCGAAGGGGGGGGGACCCAAGAGACCCAGTACTTC. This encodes CASSEGGGTQETQYF.

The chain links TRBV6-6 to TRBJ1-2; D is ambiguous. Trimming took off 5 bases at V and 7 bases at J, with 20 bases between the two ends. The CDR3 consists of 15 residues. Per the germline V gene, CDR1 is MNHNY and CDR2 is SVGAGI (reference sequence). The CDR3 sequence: CASSATIGGPSGYTF. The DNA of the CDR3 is TGTGCCAGCAGTGCCACCATTGGTGGGCCTAGTGGCTACACCTTC.

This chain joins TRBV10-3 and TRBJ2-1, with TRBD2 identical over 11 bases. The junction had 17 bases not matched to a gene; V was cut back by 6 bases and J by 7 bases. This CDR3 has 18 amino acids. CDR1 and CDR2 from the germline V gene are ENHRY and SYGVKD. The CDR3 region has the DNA TGTGCCATCAGCGGGCGTAGCGGGGGGGCCGGTTCGTGGAATGAGCAGTTCTTC. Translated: CAISGRSGGAGSWNEQFF.

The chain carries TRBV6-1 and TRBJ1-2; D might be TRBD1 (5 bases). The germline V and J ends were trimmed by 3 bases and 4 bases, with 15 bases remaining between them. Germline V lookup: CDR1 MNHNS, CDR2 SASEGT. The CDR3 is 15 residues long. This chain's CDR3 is CASSEWGEYGYGYTF. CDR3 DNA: TGTGCCAGCAGTGAGTGGGGGGAGTACGGCTATGGCTACACCTTC.

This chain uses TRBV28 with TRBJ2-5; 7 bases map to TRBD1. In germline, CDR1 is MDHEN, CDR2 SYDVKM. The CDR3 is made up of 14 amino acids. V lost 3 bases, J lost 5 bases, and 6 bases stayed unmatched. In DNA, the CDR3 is TGTGCCAGCAGTTTGAGAGGGGGCCTCGAGACCCAGTACTTC. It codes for CASSLRGGLETQYF.

In DNA form, the CDR3 reads TGTGCCAGCAGCGTAGATGCCAGCGGGGGGGATAATGAGCAGTTCTTC. The encoded protein is CASSVDASGGDNEQFF. This rearrangement joins TRBV9 to TRBJ2-1, with 10 bases fitting TRBD2. Germline values: CDR1 SGDLS, CDR2 YYNGEE. V lost 0 bases and J lost 7; bases outside the gene matches: 7. The CDR3 sequence is 16 residues long.

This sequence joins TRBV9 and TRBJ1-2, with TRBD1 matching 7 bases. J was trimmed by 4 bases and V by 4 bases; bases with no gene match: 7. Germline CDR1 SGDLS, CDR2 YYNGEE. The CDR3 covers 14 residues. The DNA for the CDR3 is TGTGCCAGCAGCCCAAGACAGGGTTCCTATGGCTACACCTTC. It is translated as CASSPRQGSYGYTF.

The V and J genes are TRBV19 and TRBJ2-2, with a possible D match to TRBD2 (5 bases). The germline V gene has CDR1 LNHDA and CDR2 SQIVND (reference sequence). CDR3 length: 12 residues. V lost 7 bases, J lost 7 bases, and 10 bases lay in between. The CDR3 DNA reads TGTGCCAGTAAGCGGTGGGGCGGGGAGCTGTTTTTT. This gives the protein CASKRWGGELFF.

CDR3 nucleotide sequence: TGCGCCAGCAGCCCCCACGGGGCACCCTACGAGCAGTACTTC. This translates into CASSPHGAPYEQYF. V is TRBV4-1 and J is TRBJ2-7, with D possibly being TRBD1 or TRBD2 (5 bases each). Germline loops: CDR1 MGHRA, CDR2 YSYEKL. This CDR3 spans 14 amino acids. Trimming left V 4 bases short and J 2 bases short, with 12 bases between.